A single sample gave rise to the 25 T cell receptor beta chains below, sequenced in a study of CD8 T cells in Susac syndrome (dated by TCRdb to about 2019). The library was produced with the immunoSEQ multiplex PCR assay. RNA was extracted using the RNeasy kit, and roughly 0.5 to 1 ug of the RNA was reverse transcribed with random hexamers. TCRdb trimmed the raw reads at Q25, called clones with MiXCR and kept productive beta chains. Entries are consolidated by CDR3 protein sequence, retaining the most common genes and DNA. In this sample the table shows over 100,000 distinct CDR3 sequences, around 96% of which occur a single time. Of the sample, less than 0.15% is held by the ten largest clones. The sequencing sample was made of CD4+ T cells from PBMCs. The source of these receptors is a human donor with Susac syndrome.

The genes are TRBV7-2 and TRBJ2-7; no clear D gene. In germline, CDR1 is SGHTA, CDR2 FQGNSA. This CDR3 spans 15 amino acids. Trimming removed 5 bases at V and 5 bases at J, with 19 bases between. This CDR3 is CASSPRPSGVHEQYF. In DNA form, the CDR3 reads TGTGCCAGCAGCCCGCGACCCTCAGGAGTCCACGAGCAGTACTTC.

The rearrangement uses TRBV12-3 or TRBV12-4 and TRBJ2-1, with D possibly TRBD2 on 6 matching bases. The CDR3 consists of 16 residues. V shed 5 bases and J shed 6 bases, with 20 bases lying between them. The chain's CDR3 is CASSPTLPTSSNEQFF. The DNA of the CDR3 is TGTGCCAGCAGTCCAACGCTACCGACTAGTAGCAATGAGCAGTTCTTC.

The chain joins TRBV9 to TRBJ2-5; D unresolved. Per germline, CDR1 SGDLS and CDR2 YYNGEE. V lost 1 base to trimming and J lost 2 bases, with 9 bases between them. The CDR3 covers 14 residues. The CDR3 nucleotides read TGTGCCAGCAGCGTACGTCCCAATCAAGAGACCCAGTACTTC. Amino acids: CASSVRPNQETQYF.

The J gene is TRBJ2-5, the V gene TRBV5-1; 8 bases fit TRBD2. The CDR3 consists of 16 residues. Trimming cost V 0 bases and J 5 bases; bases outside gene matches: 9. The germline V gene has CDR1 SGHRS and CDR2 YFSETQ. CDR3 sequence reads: CASSLVDGRAVETQYF. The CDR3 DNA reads TGCGCCAGCAGCTTGGTGGACGGGAGGGCCGTGGAGACCCAGTACTTC.

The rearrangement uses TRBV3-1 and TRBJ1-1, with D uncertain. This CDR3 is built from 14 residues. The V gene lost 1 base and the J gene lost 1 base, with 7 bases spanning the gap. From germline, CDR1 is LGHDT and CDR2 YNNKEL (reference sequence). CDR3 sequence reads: CASSQGPGNTEAFF. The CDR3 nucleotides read TGTGCCAGCAGCCAAGGGCCCGGGAACACTGAAGCTTTCTTT.

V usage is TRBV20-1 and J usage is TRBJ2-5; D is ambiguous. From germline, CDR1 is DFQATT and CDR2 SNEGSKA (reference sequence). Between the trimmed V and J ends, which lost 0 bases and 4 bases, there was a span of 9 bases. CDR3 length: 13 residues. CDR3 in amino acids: CSARDLIGETQYF. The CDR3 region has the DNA TGCAGTGCTAGAGATCTAATAGGAGAGACCCAGTACTTC.

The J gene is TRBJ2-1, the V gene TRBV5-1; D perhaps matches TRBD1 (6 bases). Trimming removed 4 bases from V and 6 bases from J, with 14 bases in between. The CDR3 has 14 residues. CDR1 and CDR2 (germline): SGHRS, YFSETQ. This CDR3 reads CASSLQGAFNEQFF. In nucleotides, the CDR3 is TGCGCCAGCAGCCTACAGGGAGCATTCAATGAGCAGTTCTTC. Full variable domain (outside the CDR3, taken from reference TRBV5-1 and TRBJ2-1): KAGVTQTPRYLIKTRGQQVTLSCSPISGHRSVSWYQQTPGQGLQFLFEYFSETQRNKGNFPGRFSGRQFSNSRSEMNVSTLELGDSALYLCASSLQGAFNEQFFGPGTRLTVL.

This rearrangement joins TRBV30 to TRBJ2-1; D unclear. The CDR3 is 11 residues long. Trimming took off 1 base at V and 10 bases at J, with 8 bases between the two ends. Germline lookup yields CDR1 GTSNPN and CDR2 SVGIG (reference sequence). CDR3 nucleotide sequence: TGTGCCTGGAGTGCTGGGCGCGAGCAGTTCTTC. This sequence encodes CAWSAGREQFF. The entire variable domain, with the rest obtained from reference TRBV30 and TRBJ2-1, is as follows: SQTIHQWPATLVQPVGSPLSLECTVEGTSNPNLYWYRQAAGRGLQLLFYSVGIGQISSEVPQNLSASRPQDRQFILSSKKLLLSDSGFYLCAWSAGREQFFGPGTRLTVL.

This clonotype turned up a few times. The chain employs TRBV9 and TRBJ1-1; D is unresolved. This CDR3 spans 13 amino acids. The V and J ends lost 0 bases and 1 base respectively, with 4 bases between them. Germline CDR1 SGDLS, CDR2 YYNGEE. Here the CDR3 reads CASSVEANTEAFF. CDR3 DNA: TGTGCCAGCAGCGTAGAGGCGAACACTGAAGCTTTCTTT.

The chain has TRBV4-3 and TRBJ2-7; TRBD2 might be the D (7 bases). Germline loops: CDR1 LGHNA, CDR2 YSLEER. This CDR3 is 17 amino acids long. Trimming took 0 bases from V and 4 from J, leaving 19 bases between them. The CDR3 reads CASSQDMRGGGRYEQYF. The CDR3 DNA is TGCGCCAGCAGCCAAGATATGAGGGGGGGAGGGCGGTACGAGCAGTACTTC.

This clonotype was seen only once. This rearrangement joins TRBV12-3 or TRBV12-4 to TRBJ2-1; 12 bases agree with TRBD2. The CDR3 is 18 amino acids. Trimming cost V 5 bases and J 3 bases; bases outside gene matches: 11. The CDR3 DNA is TGTGCCAGCAGTCCTCCTCGCCGACTAGCGGGAGTCTACAATGAGCAGTTCTTC. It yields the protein CASSPPRRLAGVYNEQFF.

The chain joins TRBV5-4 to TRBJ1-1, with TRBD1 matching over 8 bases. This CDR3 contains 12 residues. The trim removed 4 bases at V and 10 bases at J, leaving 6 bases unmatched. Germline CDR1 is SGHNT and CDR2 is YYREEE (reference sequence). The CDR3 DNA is TGTGCCAGCAGCCTCCCCAGGGGGCCAGCTTTCTTT. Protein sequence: CASSLPRGPAFF.

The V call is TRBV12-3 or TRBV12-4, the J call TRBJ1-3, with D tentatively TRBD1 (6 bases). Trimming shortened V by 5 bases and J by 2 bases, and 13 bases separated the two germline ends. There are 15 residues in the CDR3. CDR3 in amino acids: CASSKRTDAGNTIYF. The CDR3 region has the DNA TGTGCCAGCAGTAAAAGGACAGACGCTGGAAACACCATATATTTT.

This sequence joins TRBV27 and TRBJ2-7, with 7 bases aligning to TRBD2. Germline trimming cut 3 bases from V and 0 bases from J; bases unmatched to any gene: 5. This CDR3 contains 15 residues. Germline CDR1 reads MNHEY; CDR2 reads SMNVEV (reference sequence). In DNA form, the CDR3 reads TGTGCCAGCAGTTTGGTGGGGGGGGGCTCCTACGAGCAGTACTTC. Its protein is CASSLVGGGSYEQYF.

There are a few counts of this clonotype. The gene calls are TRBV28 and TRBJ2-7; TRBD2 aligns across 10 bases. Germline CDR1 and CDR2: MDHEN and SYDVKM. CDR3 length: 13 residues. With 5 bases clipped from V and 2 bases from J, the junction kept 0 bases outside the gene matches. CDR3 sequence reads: CASSLAGAYEQYF. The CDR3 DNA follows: TGTGCCAGCAGTCTAGCGGGAGCCTACGAGCAGTACTTC.

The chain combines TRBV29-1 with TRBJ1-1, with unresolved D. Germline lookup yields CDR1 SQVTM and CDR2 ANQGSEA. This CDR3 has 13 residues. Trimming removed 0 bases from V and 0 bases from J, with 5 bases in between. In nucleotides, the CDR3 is TGCAGCGTTGAAGAAGCTATGAACACTGAAGCTTTCTTT. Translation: CSVEEAMNTEAFF.

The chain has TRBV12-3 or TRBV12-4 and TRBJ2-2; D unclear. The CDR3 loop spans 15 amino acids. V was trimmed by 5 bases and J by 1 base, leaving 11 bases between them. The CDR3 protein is CASSDPSRNTGELFF. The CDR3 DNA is TGTGCCAGCAGTGACCCCTCGAGGAACACCGGGGAGCTGTTTTTT.

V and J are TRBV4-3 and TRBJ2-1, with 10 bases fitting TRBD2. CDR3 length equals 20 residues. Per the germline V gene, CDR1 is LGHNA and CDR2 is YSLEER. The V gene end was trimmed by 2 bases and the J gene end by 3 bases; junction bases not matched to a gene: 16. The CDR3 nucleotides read TGCGCCAGCAGCCAAACAGGACTAGCGGCAAAAAGGGGCGTCTACAATGAGCAGTTCTTC. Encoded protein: CASSQTGLAAKRGVYNEQFF.

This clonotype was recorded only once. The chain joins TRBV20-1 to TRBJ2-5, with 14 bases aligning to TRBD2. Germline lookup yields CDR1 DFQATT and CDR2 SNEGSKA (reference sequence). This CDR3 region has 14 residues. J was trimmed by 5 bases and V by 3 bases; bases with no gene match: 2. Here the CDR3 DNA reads TGCAGTGCTAGGGGACTAGCGGGAGTGGAGACCCAGTACTTC. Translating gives CSARGLAGVETQYF.

The CDR3 loop is CASAAGGSNQPQHF. For the CDR3, the DNA is TGTGCCAGCGCCGCGGGGGGGAGCAATCAGCCCCAGCATTTT. The rearrangement links TRBV28 to TRBJ1-5, with TRBD1 as a possible D gene (5 bases). The CDR3 has 14 amino acids. CDR1 is MDHEN, CDR2 SYDVKM, per germline. Deletions cut 8 bases from V and 1 base from J, with 12 bases between.

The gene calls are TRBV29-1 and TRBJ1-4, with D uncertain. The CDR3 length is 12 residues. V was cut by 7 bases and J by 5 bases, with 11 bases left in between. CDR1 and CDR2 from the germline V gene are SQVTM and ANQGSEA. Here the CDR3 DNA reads TGCAGCGCCCGCAAGGAGAATGAAAAACTGTTTTTT. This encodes CSARKENEKLFF. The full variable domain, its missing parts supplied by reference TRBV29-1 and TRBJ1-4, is SAVISQKPSRDICQRGTSLTIQCQVDSQVTMMFWYRQQPGQSLTLIATANQGSEATYESGFVIDKFPISRPNLTFSTLTVSNMSPEDSSIYLCSARKENEKLFFGSGTQLSVL.

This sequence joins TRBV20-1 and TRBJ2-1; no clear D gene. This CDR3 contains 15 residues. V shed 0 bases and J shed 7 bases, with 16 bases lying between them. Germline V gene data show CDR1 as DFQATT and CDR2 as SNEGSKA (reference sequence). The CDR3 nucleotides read TGCAGTGCTAGAGATCACAGACGGGTCCCTAATGAGCAGTTCTTC. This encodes CSARDHRRVPNEQFF.

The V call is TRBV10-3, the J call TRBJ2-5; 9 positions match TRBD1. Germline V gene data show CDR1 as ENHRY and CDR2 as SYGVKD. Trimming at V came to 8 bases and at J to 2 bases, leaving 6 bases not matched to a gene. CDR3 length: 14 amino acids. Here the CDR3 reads CAIAPGQGQETQYF. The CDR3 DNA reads TGTGCCATCGCTCCGGGACAGGGACAAGAGACCCAGTACTTC.

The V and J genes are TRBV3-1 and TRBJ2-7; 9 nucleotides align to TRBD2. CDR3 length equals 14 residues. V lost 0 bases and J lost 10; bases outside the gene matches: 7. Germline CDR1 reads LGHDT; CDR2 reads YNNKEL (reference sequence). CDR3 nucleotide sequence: TGTGCCAGCAGCCAAGACGGAGCGGGAGGAATCCAGTACTTC. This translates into CASSQDGAGGIQYF.

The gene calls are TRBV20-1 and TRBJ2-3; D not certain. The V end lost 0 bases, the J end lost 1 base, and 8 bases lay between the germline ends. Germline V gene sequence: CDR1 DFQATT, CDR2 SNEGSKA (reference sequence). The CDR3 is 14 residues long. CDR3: CSARDLAGTDTQYF. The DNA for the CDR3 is TGCAGTGCTAGAGATCTGGCGGGCACAGATACGCAGTATTTT.